Listed below are T cell receptor beta chains from one sample, sequenced in a study of molecular identifiers for immune sequencing clone quantification. One entry per CDR3 protein, called by TCRdb with MiXCR from the PCR reads. Here the sample spans over 300,000 distinct CDR3 sequences, about 22% being singletons. The material sequenced was naive CD8+ T cells from blood, with Jurkat cell RNA spiked in. Source of these receptors: a human donor in good health. Some libraries in this study had Jurkat cell RNA spiked in. CDR3s include the opening cysteine and the closing phenylalanine or tryptophan. The D gene is left open where the match is weak. Rows may omit the clone size; those that give it use once, few, many or a size class.

TRBD2	NA	TRBV7-2	TRBJ2-7	CASTPPLAGEYEEYF	TGTGCCAGCACCCCCCCACTAGCGGGAGAATACGAGGAGTACTTC
TRBD2	many	TRBV5-5	TRBJ2-2	CASSLGLAGTTGELFF	TGTGCCAGCAGCTTGGGTCTAGCGGGAACCACCGGGGAGCTGTTTTTT
TRBD2	NA	TRBV7-9	TRBJ2-2	CASRLPTSGGPGTGELFF	TGTGCCAGCAGACTTCCGACTAGCGGGGGACCGGGCACCGGGGAGCTGTTTTTT
TRBD1	NA	TRBV12-3/TRBV12-4	TRBJ2-3	CASSLSVTGSTDTQYF	TGTGCCAGCAGTTTATCTGTGACAGGGAGCACAGATACGCAGTATTTT
NA	few	TRBV12-3/TRBV12-4	TRBJ2-1	CASSLETLYEQFF	TGTGCCAGCAGTTTGGAAACACTCTATGAGCAGTTCTTC
NA	many	TRBV5-6	TRBJ2-3	CASSWALTDTQYF	TGTGCCAGCAGCTGGGCCCTCACAGATACGCAGTATTTT
NA	few	TRBV15	TRBJ2-3	CATSRDMTRGSTDTQYF	TGTGCCACCAGCAGAGATATGACTCGCGGGAGCACAGATACGCAGTATTTT
NA	few	TRBV12-3/TRBV12-4	TRBJ2-2	CASSLALKINTGELFF	TGTGCCAGCAGTTTAGCCCTCAAAATAAACACCGGGGAGCTGTTTTTT
TRBD2	few	TRBV7-2	TRBJ2-5	CASSLPLAGGPLLETQYF	TGTGCCAGCAGCTTGCCACTAGCGGGAGGGCCTCTCTTGGAGACCCAGTACTTC
NA	few	TRBV12-3/TRBV12-4	TRBJ1-1	CASSFGIAANTEAFF	TGTGCCAGCAGTTTTGGAATTGCAGCGAACACTGAAGCTTTCTTT
TRBD1	many	TRBV20-1	TRBJ1-1	CSARGQKNTEAFF	TGCAGTGCCCGGGGACAGAAGAACACTGAAGCTTTCTTT
TRBD1	NA	TRBV27	TRBJ2-2	CASSLGQSTGELFF	TGTGCCAGCAGTTTGGGACAGAGCACCGGGGAGCTGTTTTTT
NA	NA	TRBV21-1	TRBJ1-5	CASSTGKRRQPQHF	TGTGCCAGCAGCACAGGGAAACGACGTCAGCCCCAGCATTTT
TRBD1	few	TRBV6-2/TRBV6-3	TRBJ1-5	CASSSDRDATNQPQHF	TGTGCCAGCAGCTCAGACAGGGACGCCACCAATCAGCCCCAGCATTTT
TRBD2	few	TRBV4-3	TRBJ2-2	CASSRWSGGPGELFF	TGCGCCAGCAGCCGATGGTCGGGAGGTCCCGGGGAGCTGTTTTTT
TRBD1	NA	TRBV7-9	TRBJ1-5	CASSFAGQHNQPQHF	TGTGCCAGCAGCTTCGCGGGACAGCATAATCAGCCCCAGCATTTT
NA	NA	TRBV9	TRBJ1-5	CASSVVVMGKTSNQPQHF	TGTGCCAGCAGCGTAGTGGTAATGGGGAAAACAAGCAATCAGCCCCAGCATTTT
NA	many	TRBV7-6	TRBJ2-7	CASSHNEGYEQYF	TGTGCCAGCAGCCACAACGAGGGTTACGAGCAGTACTTC
NA	many	TRBV2	TRBJ2-7	CASSEGGSYEQYF	TGTGCCAGCAGTGAAGGCGGTTCCTACGAGCAGTACTTC
TRBD2	many	TRBV6-1	TRBJ2-1	CASSELAGEYNEQFF	TGTGCCAGCAGTGAATTAGCGGGAGAGTACAATGAGCAGTTCTTC
NA	many	TRBV7-9	TRBJ2-7	CASSLAEGSSYEQYF	TGTGCCAGCAGCTTAGCGGAAGGGAGCTCCTACGAGCAGTACTTC
NA	NA	TRBV12-3/TRBV12-4	TRBJ1-5	CASSLQGWNQPQHF	TGTGCCAGCAGTTTACAGGGGTGGAATCAGCCCCAGCATTTT
NA	NA	TRBV6-2/TRBV6-3	TRBJ2-3	CASSLQQNRFIDTQYF	TGTGCCAGCAGTTTACAGCAAAACAGGTTCATTGATACGCAGTATTTT
NA	NA	TRBV13	TRBJ2-3	CTSSSGKDTQYF	TGTACCAGCAGCTCGGGGAAGGATACGCAGTATTTT
NA	many	TRBV2	TRBJ2-7	CASSEYEQYF	TGTGCCAGCAGTGAATACGAGCAGTACTTC
NA	few	TRBV7-6	TRBJ2-3	CASSPRLTRGTDTQYF	TGTGCCAGCAGCCCCCGTCTAACAAGGGGGACAGATACGCAGTATTTT
NA	many	TRBV6-5	TRBJ1-2	CASSYSLGNGYTF	TGTGCCAGCAGTTACTCGCTGGGGAATGGCTACACCTTC
NA	few	TRBV12-3/TRBV12-4	TRBJ2-2	CASSLDQNTGEPFF	TGTGCCAGCAGTTTAGACCAGAACACCGGGGAGCCGTTTTTT
TRBD1	few	TRBV27	TRBJ2-7	CASRAGTGDYEQYF	TGTGCCAGCAGGGCCGGGACAGGGGATTACGAGCAGTACTTC
NA	many	TRBV9	TRBJ1-5	CASSHDGLSNQPQHF	TGTGCCAGCAGTCATGACGGGCTGAGCAATCAGCCCCAGCATTTT
NA	many	TRBV23-1	TRBJ1-6	CASSQPDSHSPLHF	TGCGCCAGCAGTCAACCGGACAGCCATTCACCCCTCCACTTT
TRBD2	many	TRBV28	TRBJ2-3	CASSEGLAGVEDTQYF	TGTGCCAGCAGTGAAGGACTAGCGGGAGTTGAAGATACGCAGTATTTT